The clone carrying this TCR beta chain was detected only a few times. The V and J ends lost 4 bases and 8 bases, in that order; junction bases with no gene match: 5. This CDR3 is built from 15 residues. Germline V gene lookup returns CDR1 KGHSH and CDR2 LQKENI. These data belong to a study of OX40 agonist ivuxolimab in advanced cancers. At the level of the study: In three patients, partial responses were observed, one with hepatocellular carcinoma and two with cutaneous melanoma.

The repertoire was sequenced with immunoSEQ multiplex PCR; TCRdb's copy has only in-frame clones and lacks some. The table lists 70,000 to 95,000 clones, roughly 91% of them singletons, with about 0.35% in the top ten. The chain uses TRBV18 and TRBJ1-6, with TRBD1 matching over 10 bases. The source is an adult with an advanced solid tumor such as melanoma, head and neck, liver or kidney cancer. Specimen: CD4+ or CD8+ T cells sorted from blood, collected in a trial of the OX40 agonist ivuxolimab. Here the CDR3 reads CASSQGGQGDSPLHF. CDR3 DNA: TGTGCCAGCTCACAGGGAGGACAGGGGGATTCACCCCTCCACTTT.